The rows below give T cell receptor beta chains drawn from one sample of a study of CD8+CD57+ T cells in acquired aplastic anemia. TCRdb re-derived calls from the reads in MiXCR, one entry per CDR3 protein. The table records some 200,000 distinct CDR3 sequences, around 60% of them present only once. Sequenced input: sorted CD4+, CD8+, or CD8+CD57+ T cells (not recorded which) from PBMCs. Receptor source: a human donor in good health. CDR3s include the opening cysteine and the closing phenylalanine or tryptophan. A D gene is named only where the DNA matches it firmly. Size is omitted from some rows. Given values are once, few, many or a class for expanded clones.

TRBD1,15,NA,TRBJ1-4,TRBV19,TGTGCCAGTAGTATCCCGGGACAGGGTTTAGTAAAACTGTTTTTT,CASSIPGQGLVKLFF
TRBD1,12,NA,TRBJ2-1,TRBV19,TGTGCCCAGGGGGAAGGCGCAAATGGGCAGTTCTTC,CAQGEGANGQFF
NA,17,few,TRBJ2-3,TRBV5-6,TGTGCCAGCAGCTTGGGTCCGCCCGGGAGTAGCACAGATACGCAGTATTTT,CASSLGPPGSSTDTQYF
NA,11,once,TRBJ2-7,TRBV29-1,TGCAGCCTCAGCTCTGGCTACGAGCAGTACTTC,CSLSSGYEQYF
TRBD1,16,NA,TRBJ1-1,TRBV7-9,TGTGCCAGCAGCCTAACTGGACAGGGGAGGATCACTGAAGCTTTCTTT,CASSLTGQGRITEAFF
NA,16,NA,TRBJ1-6,TRBV5-1,TGCGCCAGCAGCCCAACACCCGGGACTCCAAATTCACCCCTCCACTTT,CASSPTPGTPNSPLHF
NA,12,NA,TRBJ1-4,TRBV7-6,TGTGCCAGCAGCTTACAGGGTGAAAAACTGTTTTTT,CASSLQGEKLFF
TRBD1,15,many,TRBJ2-5,TRBV12-3/TRBV12-4,TGTGCCAGCAGTTTGGGCCAGGGGGCTCAAGAGACCCAGTACTTC,CASSLGQGAQETQYF
TRBD2,18,many,TRBJ2-5,TRBV20-1,TGCAGTGCTAGAGCTCTAGCGGGGGGCTGGGAAGAAACTGGGACCCAGTACTTC,CSARALAGGWEETGTQYF
NA,17,NA,TRBJ1-5,TRBV2,TGTGCCAGCAGGCAAGAATATAGGGGCCAGATCAATCAGCCCCAGCATTTT,CASRQEYRGQINQPQHF
NA,14,NA,TRBJ1-2,TRBV10-3,TGTGCCATCAGGGGGACGGGGACTAACTATGGCTACACCTTC,CAIRGTGTNYGYTF
NA,17,NA,TRBJ2-5,TRBV2,TGTGCCAGCAGCTCTCGAACGCCCATACAGTACCAAGATACCCAGTACTTC,CASSSRTPIQYQDTQYF
TRBD2,16,few,TRBJ2-7,TRBV10-1,TGCGCCAGCAGTCTCAGGACTAGCGGGACATCCCACGAGCAGTACTTC,CASSLRTSGTSHEQYF
NA,17,NA,TRBJ2-1,TRBV11-2,TGTGCCAGCAGCTTAGTTTTCGGCCTATCCTCCTACAATGAGCAGTTCTTC,CASSLVFGLSSYNEQFF
NA,13,NA,TRBJ1-1,TRBV9,TGTGCCAGCACGGAGACCCTAGGCACTGAAGCTTTCTTT,CASTETLGTEAFF
TRBD1,14,NA,TRBJ1-5,TRBV7-9,TGTGCCAGCAGTCCAGGGGGAGGGGGACAGCCCCAGCATTTT,CASSPGGGGQPQHF
NA,14,NA,TRBJ1-1,TRBV7-2,TGTGCCAGCAGCTTACGTACAGTACACACTGAAGCTTTCTTT,CASSLRTVHTEAFF
NA,14,NA,TRBJ1-2,TRBV7-8,TGTGCCAGCAGCTTAGTCCTAGCCAACTATGGCTACACCTTC,CASSLVLANYGYTF
NA,10,few,TRBJ1-2,TRBV12-3/TRBV12-4,TGTGCCAGCAGTCCCCGTGGCTACACCTTC,CASSPRGYTF
TRBD1,17,NA,TRBJ1-4,TRBV2,TGTGCCAGCAGTGAAGCGCGGGGACAGGGGTTGAATGAAAAACTGTTTTTT,CASSEARGQGLNEKLFF
NA,13,many,TRBJ2-1,TRBV7-2,TGTGCCAGCAGCTTAGTACAAGTAAATGAGCAGTTCTTC,CASSLVQVNEQFF
NA,12,NA,TRBJ2-7,TRBV6-5,TGTGCCAGCAGTAAAAACCAGAACGAGCAGTACTTC,CASSKNQNEQYF
NA,15,NA,TRBJ2-5,TRBV6-1,TGTGCCATCCTGCTGGGGGGCGCAGGAGCGGAGACCCAGTACTTC,CAILLGGAGAETQYF
TRBD1,14,NA,TRBJ1-2,TRBV9,TGTGCCAGCAGCGGGATGGGGGACAGCATGGCCTACACCTTC,CASSGMGDSMAYTF
NA,13,NA,TRBJ1-6,TRBV7-3,TGTGCCAGCAACCCGGGCCGGAATTCACCCCTCCACTTT,CASNPGRNSPLHF
NA,15,NA,TRBJ1-4,TRBV19,TGTGCCAGTAGTATACGACCGAGGGATAATGAAAAACTGTTTTTT,CASSIRPRDNEKLFF
TRBD2,17,NA,TRBJ2-5,TRBV7-9,TGTGCCAGCAGCCCGGGTGGGCTAGCGGGAGGGCCGGCGACCCAGTACTTC,CASSPGGLAGGPATQYF
NA,14,NA,TRBJ2-3,TRBV15,TGTGCCACCAGCAGAGAAGCTAGCTCCGATACGCAGTATTTT,CATSREASSDTQYF
NA,12,once,TRBJ1-1,TRBV29-1,TGCAGCGTAGCCCCCCCAGGGAGAGAAGCTTTCTTT,CSVAPPGREAFF
NA,12,many,TRBJ2-7,TRBV3-1,TGTGCCAGCAGCCAATATGGATACGAGCAGTACTTC,CASSQYGYEQYF
NA,13,NA,TRBJ2-1,TRBV15,TGTGCCACCAGCAGGGCCCCCAGTCATGAGCAGTTCTTC,CATSRAPSHEQFF
NA,14,once,TRBJ2-7,TRBV7-9,TGTGCCAGCAGCTCCCTTCATGACAGCTACGAGCAGTACTTC,CASSSLHDSYEQYF
NA,15,NA,TRBJ2-7,TRBV15,TGTGCCGCCAGCAGCCATGGACAAAGCTCCTACGAGCAGTACTTC,CAASSHGQSSYEQYF
NA,14,once,TRBJ2-5,TRBV20-1,TGCAGTGCTAGTACGGGGGACTTCCAAGAGACCCAGTACTTC,CSASTGDFQETQYF
TRBD1,14,many,TRBJ2-1,TRBV6-5,TGTGCCAGCAGTTACTTCACAGGGGTTGGTGAGCAGTTCTTC,CASSYFTGVGEQFF
TRBD2,14,NA,TRBJ2-7,TRBV7-9,TGTGCCAGCAGGCTCCCGGGACTAGCTTCTGAGCAGTACTTC,CASRLPGLASEQYF
NA,14,NA,TRBJ2-7,TRBV3-1,TGTGCCAGCAGCCCCGGACGGGGCTCCTACGAGCAGTACTTC,CASSPGRGSYEQYF
NA,16,NA,TRBJ2-7,TRBV7-2,TGTGCCAGCAGCTTGAGGGAGGGGGCTCGGAACTACGAGCAGTACTTC,CASSLREGARNYEQYF
TRBD1,18,few,TRBJ2-2,TRBV24-1,TGTGCCACCAGTGATTTGGGGAGTTGGGGGACAGGGACCGGGGAGCTGTTTTTT,CATSDLGSWGTGTGELFF
NA,13,NA,TRBJ2-1,TRBV14,TGTGCCAGCAGCCCCTGGACGGACAATGAGCAGTTCTTC,CASSPWTDNEQFF
TRBD2,16,NA,TRBJ2-5,TRBV15,TGTGCCACCAGCAGAGCAGGTAGCGGGAGCCCAGAGACCCAGTACTTC,CATSRAGSGSPETQYF
NA,14,many,TRBJ1-6,TRBV11-1,TGTGCCAGCAGTTATGACAGGTGGGGGTCACCCCTCCACTTT,CASSYDRWGSPLHF
NA,11,many,TRBJ1-2,TRBV10-3,TGTGCCATACAGGGTACCTATGGCTACACCTTC,CAIQGTYGYTF
NA,14,NA,TRBJ1-5,TRBV9,TGTGCCAGCAGTCCCACAGGAAAAGGCCAGCCCCAGCATTTT,CASSPTGKGQPQHF
NA,11,NA,TRBJ1-1,TRBV11-2,TGTGCCAGTCAGGAGAACACTGAAGCTTTCTTT,CASQENTEAFF
NA,12,many,TRBJ2-1,TRBV12-3/TRBV12-4,TGTGCCAGCAGTTTTGGGGGAGGTGAGCAGTTCTTC,CASSFGGGEQFF
NA,15,NA,TRBJ2-1,TRBV7-9,TGTGCCAGCAGCTTTAGTGACTCGTCCTACAATGAGCAGTTCTTC,CASSFSDSSYNEQFF